The source of this T cell receptor (beta chain) is a study of T-cell reconstitution after alpha-beta-depleted transplantation in children. CDR3 length equals 15 residues. V was clipped by 3 bases and J by 5 bases; unmatched bases: 8. CDR1 and CDR2 from the germline V gene are SGHDT and YYEEEE. This clonotype was found a few times. For TCRbeta, the library was prepared with unique molecular identifiers. TCRdb reprocessed the PCR reads via MiXCR and lists one record per CDR3 protein. The repertoire holds 70,000 to 95,000 distinct CDR3 sequences, with about a sixth as singletons. The source is a male patient between 2 and 15 years old who had a stem cell transplant for acute lymphoblastic leukemia, so the T cells may come from the graft donor. The gene calls are TRBV5-6 and TRBJ2-5; 9 nucleotides align to TRBD1. Sequencing used PBMCs, mostly from graft donor cells, obtained 180 days after TCRalphabeta/CD19-depleted stem cell transplant. CDR3 in amino acids: CASSWGTGSKETQYF. The CDR3 DNA reads TGTGCCAGCAGCTGGGGGACAGGGAGTAAGGAGACCCAGTACTTC.